Each of the 3 T cell receptor beta chains below was sequenced from the same sample in a study of shared clonotypes between healthy human individuals (dated by TCRdb to 2018 to 2020). The library was prepared using the immunoSEQ multiplex PCR assay. TCRdb obtained this table from immuneACCESS and retained in-frame rearrangements with V and J assigned. These tables miss some clones; where compared with another copy, unresolved V genes account for less than half of the shortfall, and the remainder is unexplained. This sample has some 1,100,000 clones in its table, and around 82% of those were observed once. The ten most abundant clones make up approximately 0.5% of the sample. The sample was memory CD4+ T cells from PBMCs. The sample's cell subset or site label, decoded: CD45RA-negative fraction. The receptors come from a man younger than 30 in good health. Some clones in this sample may be carry-over from other donors' samples.

In regard to this clone: The identical CDR3 is also encoded by other nucleotide sequences in the sample. The V and J genes are TRBV15 and TRBJ2-1; unclear D gene. Trimming took 3 bases from V and 7 from J, leaving 4 bases between them. Germline CDR1 and CDR2: LNHNV and YYDKDF (reference sequence). The CDR3 is 11 residues long. The CDR3 reads CATSSLNEQFF. Here the CDR3 DNA reads TGTGCCACCAGCAGTCTTAATGAGCAGTTCTTC. The variable domain in full, completed from reference TRBV15 and TRBJ2-1, reads DAMVIQNPRYQVTQFGKPVTLSCSQTLNHNVMYWYQQKSSQAPKLLFHYYDKDFNNEADTPDNFQSRRPNTSFCFLDIRSPGLGDTAMYLCATSSLNEQFFGPGTRLTVL.

The J gene is TRBJ2-3, the V gene TRBV28; 7 bases are shared with TRBD1. The CDR3 sequence is 16 residues long. Germline V gene lookup returns CDR1 MDHEN and CDR2 SYDVKM. V was clipped by 2 bases and J by 1 base; unmatched bases: 6. The CDR3 coding sequence is TGTGCCAGCAGTTTAGGGCTAGGGACAGGCACAGATACGCAGTATTTT. Translating gives CASSLGLGTGTDTQYF.

This clone was recorded once. V is TRBV19 and J is TRBJ2-5; D call uncertain. This CDR3 is 12 amino acids long. Trimming removed 6 bases from V and 1 base from J, with 6 bases in between. The germline V gene encodes CDR1 LNHDA and CDR2 SQIVND (reference sequence). The CDR3 coding sequence is TGTGCCAGTAGAGAGAGCCAAGAGACCCAGTACTTC. It encodes CASRESQETQYF.